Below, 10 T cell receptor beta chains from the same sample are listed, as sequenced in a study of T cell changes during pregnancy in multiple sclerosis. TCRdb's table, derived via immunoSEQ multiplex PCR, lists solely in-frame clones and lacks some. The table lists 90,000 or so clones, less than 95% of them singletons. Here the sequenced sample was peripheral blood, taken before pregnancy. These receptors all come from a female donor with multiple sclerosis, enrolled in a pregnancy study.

The chain's CDR3 is CASSIDRLLNEKLFF. The CDR3 DNA sequence: TGTGCCAGTAGTATAGATCGACTGCTAAATGAAAAACTGTTTTTT. The chain uses TRBV19 and TRBJ1-4; no clear D gene. Between the trimmed V and J ends, which lost 0 bases and 5 bases, there was a span of 10 bases. There are 15 residues in the CDR3. CDR1 and CDR2 (germline): LNHDA, SQIVND (reference sequence).

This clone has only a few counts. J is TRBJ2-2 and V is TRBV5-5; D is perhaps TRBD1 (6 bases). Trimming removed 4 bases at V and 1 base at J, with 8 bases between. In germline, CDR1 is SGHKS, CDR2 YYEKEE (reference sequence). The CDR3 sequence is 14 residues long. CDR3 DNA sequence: TGTGCCAGCAGCCAGACAGGGAACACCGGGGAGCTGTTTTTT. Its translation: CASSQTGNTGELFF. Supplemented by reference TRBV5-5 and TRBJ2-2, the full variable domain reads DAGVTQSPTHLIKTRGQQVTLRCSPISGHKSVSWYQQVLGQGPQFIFQYYEKEERGRGNFPDRFSARQFPNYSSELNVNALLLGDSALYLCASSQTGNTGELFFGEGSRLTVL.

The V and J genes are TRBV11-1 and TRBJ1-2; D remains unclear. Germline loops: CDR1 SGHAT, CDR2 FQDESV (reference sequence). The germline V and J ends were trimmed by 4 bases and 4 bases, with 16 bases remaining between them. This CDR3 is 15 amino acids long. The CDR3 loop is CASSSGSGGLYGYTF. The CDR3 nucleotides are TGTGCCAGCAGCTCCGGATCTGGTGGGCTCTATGGCTACACCTTC.

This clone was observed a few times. CDR3 DNA sequence: TGTGCCAGCAGCGTAGCATACAGGGGTGAGACCCAGTACTTC. This codes for CASSVAYRGETQYF. The rearrangement links TRBV9 to TRBJ2-5; 7 bases map to TRBD1. The J segment lost 5 bases and the V segment lost 0 bases, leaving 4 bases of the junction unmatched. The CDR3 totals 14 residues. CDR1 is SGDLS, CDR2 YYNGEE, per germline. The whole variable domain, filled in from reference TRBV9 and TRBJ2-5, reads DSGVTQTPKHLITATGQRVTLRCSPRSGDLSVYWYQQSLDQGLQFLIQYYNGEERAKGNILERFSAQQFPDLHSELNLSSLELGDSALYFCASSVAYRGETQYFGPGTRLLVL.

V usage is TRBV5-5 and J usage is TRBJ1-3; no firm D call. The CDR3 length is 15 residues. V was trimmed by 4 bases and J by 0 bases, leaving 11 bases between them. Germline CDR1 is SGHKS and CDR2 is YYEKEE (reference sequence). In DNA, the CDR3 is TGTGCCAGCAGCCCCGGGTGGATCTCTGGAAACACCATATATTTT. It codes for CASSPGWISGNTIYF.

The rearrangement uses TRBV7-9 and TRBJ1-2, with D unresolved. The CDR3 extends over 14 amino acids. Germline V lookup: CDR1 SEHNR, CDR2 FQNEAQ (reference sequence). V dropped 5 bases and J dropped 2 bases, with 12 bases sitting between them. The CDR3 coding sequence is TGTGCCAGCAGCCCCCGTAGCGGAAACTATGGCTACACCTTC. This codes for CASSPRSGNYGYTF.

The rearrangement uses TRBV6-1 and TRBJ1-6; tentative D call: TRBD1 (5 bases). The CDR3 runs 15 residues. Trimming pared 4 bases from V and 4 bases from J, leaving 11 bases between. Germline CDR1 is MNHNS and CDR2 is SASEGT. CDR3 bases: TGTGCCAGCAGTGTGCAGGGAGGATATAATTCACCCCTCCACTTT. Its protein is CASSVQGGYNSPLHF.

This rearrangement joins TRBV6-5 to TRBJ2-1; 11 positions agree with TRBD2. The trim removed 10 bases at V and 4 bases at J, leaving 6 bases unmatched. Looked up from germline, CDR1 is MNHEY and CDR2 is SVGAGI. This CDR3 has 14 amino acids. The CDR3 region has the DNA TGTGCCACCCGACTAGCGGGGAGATACAATGAGCAGTTCTTC. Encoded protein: CATRLAGRYNEQFF.

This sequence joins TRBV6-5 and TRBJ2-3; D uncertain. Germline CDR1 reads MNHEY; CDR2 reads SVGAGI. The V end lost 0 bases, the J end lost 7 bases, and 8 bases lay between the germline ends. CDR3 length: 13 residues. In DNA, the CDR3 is TGTGCCAGCAGTTACTCGAACAGACATACGCAGTATTTT. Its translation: CASSYSNRHTQYF.

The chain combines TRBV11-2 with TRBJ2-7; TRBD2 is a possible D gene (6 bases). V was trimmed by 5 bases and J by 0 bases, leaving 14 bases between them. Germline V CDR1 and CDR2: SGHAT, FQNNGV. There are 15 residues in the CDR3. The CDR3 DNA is TGTGCCAGCAGCCTAGGGGACGGGAGCTCCTACGAGCAGTACTTC. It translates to CASSLGDGSSYEQYF.